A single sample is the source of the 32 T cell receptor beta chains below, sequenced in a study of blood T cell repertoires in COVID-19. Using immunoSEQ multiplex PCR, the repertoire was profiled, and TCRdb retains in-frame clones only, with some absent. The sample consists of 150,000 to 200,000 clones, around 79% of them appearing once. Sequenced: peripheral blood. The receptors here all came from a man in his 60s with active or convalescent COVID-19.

This CDR3 is CASRGLAGSSYNEQFF. The CDR3 DNA reads as TGTGCCAGCAGGGGACTAGCGGGGAGCTCCTACAATGAGCAGTTCTTC. V usage is TRBV5-5 and J usage is TRBJ2-1; 13 bases match TRBD2. Trimming removed 5 bases from V and 0 bases from J; junction bases left unmatched: 2. Germline loops: CDR1 SGHKS, CDR2 YYEKEE (reference sequence). The CDR3 consists of 16 residues.

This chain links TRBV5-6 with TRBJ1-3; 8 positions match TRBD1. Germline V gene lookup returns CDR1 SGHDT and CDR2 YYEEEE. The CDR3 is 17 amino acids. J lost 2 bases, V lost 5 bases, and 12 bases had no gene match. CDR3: CASSAYKQGGPGNTIYF. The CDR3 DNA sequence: TGTGCCAGCAGTGCCTACAAACAGGGGGGACCTGGAAACACCATATATTTT. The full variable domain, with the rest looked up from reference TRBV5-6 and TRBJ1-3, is DAGVTQSPTHLIKTRGQQVTLRCSPKSGHDTVSWYQQALGQGPQFIFQYYEEEERQRGNFPDRFSGHQFPNYSSELNVNALLLGDSALYLCASSAYKQGGPGNTIYFGEGSWLTVV.

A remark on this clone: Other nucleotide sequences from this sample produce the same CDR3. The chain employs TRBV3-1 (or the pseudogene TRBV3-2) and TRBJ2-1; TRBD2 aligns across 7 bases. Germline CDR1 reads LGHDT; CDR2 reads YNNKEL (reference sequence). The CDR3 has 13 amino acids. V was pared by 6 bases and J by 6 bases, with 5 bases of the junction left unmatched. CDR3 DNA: TGTGCCAGCAGTCCGGGAGGTGGCAATGAGCAGTTCTTC. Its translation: CASSPGGGNEQFF.

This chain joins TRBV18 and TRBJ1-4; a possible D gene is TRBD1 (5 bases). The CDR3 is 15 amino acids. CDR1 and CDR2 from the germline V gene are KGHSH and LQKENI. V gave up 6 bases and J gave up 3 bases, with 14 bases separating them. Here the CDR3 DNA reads TGTGCCAGCTCGGCGCCAGGGCTCTCTAATGAAAAACTGTTTTTT. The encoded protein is CASSAPGLSNEKLFF.

The CDR3 nucleotides read TGTGCCAGCATGCTAGCGGCACTCTCCTACAATGAGCAGTTCTTC. Translated: CASMLAALSYNEQFF. The chain uses TRBV7-9 and TRBJ2-1; 7 positions agree with TRBD2. The trim removed 7 bases at V and 0 bases at J, leaving 6 bases unmatched. Germline CDR1 reads SEHNR; CDR2 reads FQNEAQ (reference sequence). The length of the CDR3 is 15 residues.

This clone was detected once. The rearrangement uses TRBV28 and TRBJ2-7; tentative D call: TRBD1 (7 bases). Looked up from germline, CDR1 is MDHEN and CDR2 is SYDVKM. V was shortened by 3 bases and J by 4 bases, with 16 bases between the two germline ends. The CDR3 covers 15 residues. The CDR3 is CASSLTQGGYYEQYF. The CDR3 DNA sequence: TGTGCCAGCAGTTTGACGCAGGGGGGTTATTACGAGCAGTACTTC. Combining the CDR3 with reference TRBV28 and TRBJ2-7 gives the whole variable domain DVKVTQSSRYLVKRTGEKVFLECVQDMDHENMFWYRQDPGLGLRLIYFSYDVKMKEKGDIPEGYSVSREKKERFSLILESASTNQTSMYLCASSLTQGGYYEQYFGPGTRLTVT.

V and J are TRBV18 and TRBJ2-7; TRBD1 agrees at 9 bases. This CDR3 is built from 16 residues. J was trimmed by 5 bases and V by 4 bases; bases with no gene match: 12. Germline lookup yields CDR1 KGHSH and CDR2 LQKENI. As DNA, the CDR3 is TGTGCCAGCTCACTGCTCTCCGGGACAGGGTACAACGAGCAGTACTTC. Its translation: CASSLLSGTGYNEQYF.

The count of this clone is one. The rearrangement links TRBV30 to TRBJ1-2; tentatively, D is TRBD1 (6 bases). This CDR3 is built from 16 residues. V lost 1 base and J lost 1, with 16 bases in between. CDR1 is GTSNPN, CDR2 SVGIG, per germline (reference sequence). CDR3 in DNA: TGTGCCTGGAGTGCCGGGGTGGGGGCGGGTAACTATGGCTACACCTTC. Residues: CAWSAGVGAGNYGYTF.

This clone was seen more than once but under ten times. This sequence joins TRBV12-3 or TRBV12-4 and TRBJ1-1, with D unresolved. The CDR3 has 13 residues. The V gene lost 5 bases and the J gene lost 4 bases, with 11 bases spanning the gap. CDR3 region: CASSRTGSTEAFF. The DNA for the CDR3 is TGTGCCAGCAGTCGGACGGGAAGCACTGAAGCTTTCTTT.

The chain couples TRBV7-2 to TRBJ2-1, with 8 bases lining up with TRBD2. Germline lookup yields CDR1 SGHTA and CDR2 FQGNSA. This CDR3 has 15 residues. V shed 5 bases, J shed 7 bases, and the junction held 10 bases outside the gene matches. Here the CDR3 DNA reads TGTGCCAGCAGCCCATCAGCGGGAGCTAATAATGAGCAGTTCTTC. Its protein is CASSPSAGANNEQFF. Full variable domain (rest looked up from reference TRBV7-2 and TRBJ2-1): GAGVSQSPSNKVTEKGKDVELRCDPISGHTALYWYRQSLGQGLEFLIYFQGNSAPDKSGLPSDRFSAERTGGSVSTLTIQRTQQEDSAVYLCASSPSAGANNEQFFGPGTRLTVL.

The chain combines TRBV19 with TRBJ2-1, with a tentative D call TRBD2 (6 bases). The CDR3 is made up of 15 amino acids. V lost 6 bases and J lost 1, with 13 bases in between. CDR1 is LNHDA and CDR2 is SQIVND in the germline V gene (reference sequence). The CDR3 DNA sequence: TGTGCCAGTAGACCTACTAGCACGTCCTACAATGAGCAGTTCTTC. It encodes CASRPTSTSYNEQFF. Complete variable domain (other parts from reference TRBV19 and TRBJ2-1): DGGITQSPKYLFRKEGQNVTLSCEQNLNHDAMYWYRQDPGQGLRLIYYSQIVNDFQKGDIAEGYSVSREKKESFPLTVTSAQKNPTAFYLCASRPTSTSYNEQFFGPGTRLTVL.

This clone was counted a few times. For the CDR3, the DNA is TGTGCCAGCAGCTTTCGAGGGACAGATACGCAGTATTTT. It translates to CASSFRGTDTQYF. V gene TRBV13 combines with J gene TRBJ2-3; TRBD2 is a possible D gene (5 bases). Germline CDR1 PRHDT, CDR2 FYEKMQ (reference sequence). CDR3 size: 13 residues. The V and J ends lost 3 bases and 3 bases respectively, with 7 bases between them.

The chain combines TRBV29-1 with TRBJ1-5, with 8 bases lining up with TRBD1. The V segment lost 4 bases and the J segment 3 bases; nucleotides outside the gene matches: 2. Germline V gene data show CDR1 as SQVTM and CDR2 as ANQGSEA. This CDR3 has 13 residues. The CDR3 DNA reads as TGCAGCGTTGGACAGGGGAACAATCAGCCCCAGCATTTT. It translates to CSVGQGNNQPQHF.

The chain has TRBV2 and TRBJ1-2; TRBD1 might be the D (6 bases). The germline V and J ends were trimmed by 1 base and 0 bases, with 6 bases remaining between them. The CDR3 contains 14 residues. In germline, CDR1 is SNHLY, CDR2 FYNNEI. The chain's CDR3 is CASSEGTANYGYTF. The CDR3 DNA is TGTGCCAGCAGTGAAGGGACAGCTAACTATGGCTACACCTTC.

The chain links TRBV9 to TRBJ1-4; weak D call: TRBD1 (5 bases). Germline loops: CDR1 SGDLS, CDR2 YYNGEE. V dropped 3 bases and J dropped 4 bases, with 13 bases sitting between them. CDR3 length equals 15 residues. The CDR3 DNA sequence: TGTGCCAGCAGCGCGGGGGTACAGCTTAATGAAAAACTGTTTTTT. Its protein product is CASSAGVQLNEKLFF.

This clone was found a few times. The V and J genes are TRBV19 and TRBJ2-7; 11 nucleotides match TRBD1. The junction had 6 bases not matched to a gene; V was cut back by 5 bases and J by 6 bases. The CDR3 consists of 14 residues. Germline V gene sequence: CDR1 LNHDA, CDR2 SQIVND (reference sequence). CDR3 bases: TGTGCCAGTAGTTCCGGGACAGGGGGAGGCGAGCAGTACTTC. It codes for CASSSGTGGGEQYF. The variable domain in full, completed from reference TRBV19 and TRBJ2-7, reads DGGITQSPKYLFRKEGQNVTLSCEQNLNHDAMYWYRQDPGQGLRLIYYSQIVNDFQKGDIAEGYSVSREKKESFPLTVTSAQKNPTAFYLCASSSGTGGGEQYFGPGTRLTVT.

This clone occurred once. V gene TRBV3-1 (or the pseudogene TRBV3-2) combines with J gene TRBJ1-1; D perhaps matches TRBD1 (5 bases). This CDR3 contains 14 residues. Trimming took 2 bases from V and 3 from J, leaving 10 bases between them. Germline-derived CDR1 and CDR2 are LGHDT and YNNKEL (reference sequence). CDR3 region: CASSQNWGDTEAFF. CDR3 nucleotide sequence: TGTGCCAGCAGCCAAAATTGGGGGGACACTGAAGCTTTCTTT.

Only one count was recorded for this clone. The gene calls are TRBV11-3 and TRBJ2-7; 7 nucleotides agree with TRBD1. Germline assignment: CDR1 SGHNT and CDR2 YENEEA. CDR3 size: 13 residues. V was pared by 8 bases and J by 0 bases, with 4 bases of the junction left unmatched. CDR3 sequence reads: CASATGSSYEQYF. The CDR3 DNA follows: TGTGCCAGCGCGACAGGGAGCTCCTACGAGCAGTACTTC.

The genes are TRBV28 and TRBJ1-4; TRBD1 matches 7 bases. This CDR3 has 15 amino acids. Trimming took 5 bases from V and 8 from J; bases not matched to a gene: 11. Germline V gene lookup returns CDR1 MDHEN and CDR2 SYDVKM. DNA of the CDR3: TGTGCCAGCAGTACCTGGACAGGCCGGGGCGAAAAACTGTTTTTT. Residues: CASSTWTGRGEKLFF.

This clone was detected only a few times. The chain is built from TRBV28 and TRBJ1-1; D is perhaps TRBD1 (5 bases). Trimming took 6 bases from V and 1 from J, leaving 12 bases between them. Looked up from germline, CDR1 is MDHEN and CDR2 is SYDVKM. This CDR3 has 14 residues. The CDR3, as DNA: TGTGCCAGCAGCCTCACGGGGGAGAACACTGAAGCTTTCTTT. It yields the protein CASSLTGENTEAFF. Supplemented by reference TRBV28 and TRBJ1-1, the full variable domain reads DVKVTQSSRYLVKRTGEKVFLECVQDMDHENMFWYRQDPGLGLRLIYFSYDVKMKEKGDIPEGYSVSREKKERFSLILESASTNQTSMYLCASSLTGENTEAFFGQGTRLTVV.

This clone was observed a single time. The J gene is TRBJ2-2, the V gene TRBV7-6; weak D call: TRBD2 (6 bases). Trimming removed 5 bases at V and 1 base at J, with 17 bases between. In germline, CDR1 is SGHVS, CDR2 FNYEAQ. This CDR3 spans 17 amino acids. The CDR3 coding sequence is TGTGCCAGCAGCCCCGACCCGGGACTCCTGAACACCGGGGAGCTGTTTTTT. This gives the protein CASSPDPGLLNTGELFF.

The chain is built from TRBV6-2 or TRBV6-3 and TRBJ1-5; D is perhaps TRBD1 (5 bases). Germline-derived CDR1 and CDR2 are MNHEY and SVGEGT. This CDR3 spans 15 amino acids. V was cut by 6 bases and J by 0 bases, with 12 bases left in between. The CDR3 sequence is CASSLRQYSNQPQHF. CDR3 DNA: TGTGCCAGCAGCCTACGACAGTATAGCAATCAGCCCCAGCATTTT.

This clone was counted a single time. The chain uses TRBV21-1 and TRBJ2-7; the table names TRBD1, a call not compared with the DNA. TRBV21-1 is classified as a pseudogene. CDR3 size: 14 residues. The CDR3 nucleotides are TGTGCCAGCAGCGCAAGGGACAGGGGGGACGAGCAGTACTTC. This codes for CASSARDRGDEQYF.

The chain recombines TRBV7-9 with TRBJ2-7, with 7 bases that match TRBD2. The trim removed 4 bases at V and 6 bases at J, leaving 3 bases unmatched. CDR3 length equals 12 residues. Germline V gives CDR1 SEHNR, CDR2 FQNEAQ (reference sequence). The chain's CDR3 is CASSSTSVEQYF. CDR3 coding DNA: TGTGCCAGCAGCTCCACTAGCGTCGAGCAGTACTTC.

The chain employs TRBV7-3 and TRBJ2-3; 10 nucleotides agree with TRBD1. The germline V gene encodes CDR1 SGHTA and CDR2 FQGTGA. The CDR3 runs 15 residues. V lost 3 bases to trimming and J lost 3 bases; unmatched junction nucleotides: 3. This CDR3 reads CASSFPGQGTDTQYF. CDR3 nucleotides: TGTGCCAGCAGCTTTCCGGGACAGGGGACAGATACGCAGTATTTT.

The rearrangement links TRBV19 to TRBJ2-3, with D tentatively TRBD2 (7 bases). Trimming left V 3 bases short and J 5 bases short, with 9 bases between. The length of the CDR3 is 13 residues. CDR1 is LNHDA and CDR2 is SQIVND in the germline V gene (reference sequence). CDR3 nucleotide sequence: TGTGCCAGTAGTATGGGAGGGGGAGATACGCAGTATTTT. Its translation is CASSMGGGDTQYF. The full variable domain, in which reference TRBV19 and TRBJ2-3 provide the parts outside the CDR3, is DGGITQSPKYLFRKEGQNVTLSCEQNLNHDAMYWYRQDPGQGLRLIYYSQIVNDFQKGDIAEGYSVSREKKESFPLTVTSAQKNPTAFYLCASSMGGGDTQYFGPGTRLTVL.

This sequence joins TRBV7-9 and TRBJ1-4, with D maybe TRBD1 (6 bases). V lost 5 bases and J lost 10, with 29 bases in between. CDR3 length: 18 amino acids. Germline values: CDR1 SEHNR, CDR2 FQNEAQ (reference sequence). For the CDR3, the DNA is TGTGCCAGCAGCGAACAACAGGGATATAGACCTCTAGCCCGAAAACTGTTTTTT. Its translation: CASSEQQGYRPLARKLFF.

CDR3 in DNA: TGTGCCAGCGCGGGAGGCGGGGGTGAGACCCAGTACTTC. Translated: CASAGGGGETQYF. The chain carries TRBV2 and TRBJ2-5, with TRBD2 matching over 8 bases. Germline-derived CDR1 and CDR2 are SNHLY and FYNNEI. The CDR3 contains 13 residues. J gave up 5 bases and V 8 bases, and 7 bases lay outside the gene matches. The full variable domain, rest sourced from reference TRBV2 and TRBJ2-5, is EPEVTQTPSHQVTQMGQEVILRCVPISNHLYFYWYRQILGQKVEFLVSFYNNEISEKSEIFDDQFSVERPDGSNFTLKIRSTKLEDSAMYFCASAGGGGETQYFGPGTRLLVL.

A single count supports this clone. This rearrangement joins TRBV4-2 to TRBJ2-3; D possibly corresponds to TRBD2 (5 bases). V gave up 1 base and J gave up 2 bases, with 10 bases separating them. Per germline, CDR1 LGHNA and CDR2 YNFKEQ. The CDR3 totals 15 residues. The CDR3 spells CASSQGSGVTDTQYF. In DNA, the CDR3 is TGTGCCAGCAGCCAAGGAAGCGGCGTCACAGATACGCAGTATTTT.

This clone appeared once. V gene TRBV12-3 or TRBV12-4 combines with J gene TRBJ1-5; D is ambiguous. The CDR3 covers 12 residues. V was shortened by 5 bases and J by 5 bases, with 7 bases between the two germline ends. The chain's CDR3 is CASSPGYQPQHF. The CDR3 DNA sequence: TGTGCCAGCAGTCCCGGGTATCAGCCCCAGCATTTT.

The CDR3 DNA reads as TGTGCCAGCAGTACCTACAGGGGCAATGAGCAGTTCTTC. Its protein is CASSTYRGNEQFF. The V gene is TRBV6-5, the J gene TRBJ2-1; 7 bases are a match to TRBD1. The CDR3 totals 13 residues. Germline V gene data show CDR1 as MNHEY and CDR2 as SVGAGI. The V and J ends lost 5 bases and 6 bases, in that order; junction bases with no gene match: 4.

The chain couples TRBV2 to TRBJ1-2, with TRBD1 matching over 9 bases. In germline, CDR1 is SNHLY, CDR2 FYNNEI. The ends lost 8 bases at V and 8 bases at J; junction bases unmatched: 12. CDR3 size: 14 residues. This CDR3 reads CASQLEQGARGYTF. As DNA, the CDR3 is TGTGCCAGCCAACTTGAACAGGGGGCAAGGGGCTACACCTTC.